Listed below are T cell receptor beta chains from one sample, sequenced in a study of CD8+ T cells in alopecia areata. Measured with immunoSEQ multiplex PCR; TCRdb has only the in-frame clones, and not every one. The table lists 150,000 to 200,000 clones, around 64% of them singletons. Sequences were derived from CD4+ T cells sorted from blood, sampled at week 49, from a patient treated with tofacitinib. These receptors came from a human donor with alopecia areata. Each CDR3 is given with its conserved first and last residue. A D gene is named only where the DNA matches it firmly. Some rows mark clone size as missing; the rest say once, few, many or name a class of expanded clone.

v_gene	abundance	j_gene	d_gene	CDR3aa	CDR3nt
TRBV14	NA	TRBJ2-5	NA	CASSSRPPETQYF	TGTGCCAGCAGCTCCAGACCGCCGGAGACCCAGTACTTC
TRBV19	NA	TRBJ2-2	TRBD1	CASNIRTGGTGELFF	TGTGCCAGTAACATCCGGACAGGAGGCACCGGGGAGCTGTTTTTT
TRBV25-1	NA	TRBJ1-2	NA	CASRGFSTNYGYTF	TGTGCCAGCAGAGGGTTTTCGACGAACTATGGCTACACCTTC
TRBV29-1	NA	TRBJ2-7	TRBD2	CSVADLLLAGQNYEQYF	TGCAGCGTAGCCGACCTATTACTAGCGGGCCAGAACTACGAGCAGTACTTC
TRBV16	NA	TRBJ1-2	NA	CASSHRTEGYTF	TGTGCCAGCAGCCACAGGACAGAAGGCTACACCTTC
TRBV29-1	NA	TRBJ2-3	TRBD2	CSTSSGTSGGLQYF	TGCAGCACATCTTCCGGGACTAGCGGGGGATTGCAGTATTTT
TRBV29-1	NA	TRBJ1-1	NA	CSAILGFAGAWINTEAFF	TGCAGCGCGATCCTCGGGTTCGCGGGGGCTTGGATAAACACTGAAGCTTTCTTT
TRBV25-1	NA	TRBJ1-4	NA	CASSELGIGKLFF	TGTGCCAGCAGTGAATTGGGGATCGGAAAACTGTTTTTT
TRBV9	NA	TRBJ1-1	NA	CASSPDGTGTEAFF	TGTGCCAGCAGCCCCGATGGGACTGGCACTGAAGCTTTCTTT
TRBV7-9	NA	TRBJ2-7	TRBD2	CASSLLTSGGYEQYF	TGTGCCAGCAGCTTACTTACTAGCGGGGGCTACGAGCAGTACTTC
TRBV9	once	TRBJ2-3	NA	CASSANRQSTDTQYF	TGTGCCAGCAGCGCGAACAGGCAATCCACAGATACGCAGTATTTT
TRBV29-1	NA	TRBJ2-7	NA	CSAVSGLESYEQYF	TGCAGCGCCGTATCAGGGTTAGAGTCCTACGAGCAGTACTTC
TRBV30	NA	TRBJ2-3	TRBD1	CAWEDRGVADTQYF	TGTGCCTGGGAAGACAGGGGGGTTGCAGATACGCAGTATTTT
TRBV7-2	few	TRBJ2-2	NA	CASSFNTGELFF	TGTGCCAGCAGCTTTAACACCGGGGAGCTGTTTTTT
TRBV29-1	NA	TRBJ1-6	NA	CSVAAGRNSPLHF	TGCAGCGTTGCGGCAGGTCGTAATTCACCCCTCCACTTT
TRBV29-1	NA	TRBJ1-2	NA	CSVRGTSGYTF	TGCAGCGTGCGAGGGACAAGTGGCTACACCTTC
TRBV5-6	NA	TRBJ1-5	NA	CASSSGPNNQPQHF	TGTGCCAGCAGCTCGGGACCCAACAATCAGCCCCAGCATTTT
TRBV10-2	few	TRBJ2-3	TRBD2	CASSDASGVSTDTQYF	TGCGCCAGCAGTGACGCTAGCGGGGTTAGCACAGATACGCAGTATTTT
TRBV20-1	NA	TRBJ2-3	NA	CSARPEDTQYF	TGCAGTGCAAGGCCCGAAGATACGCAGTATTTT
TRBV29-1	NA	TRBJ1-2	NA	CSVVPGYTF	TGCAGCGTTGTCCCTGGCTACACCTTC
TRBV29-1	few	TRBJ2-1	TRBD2	CSVEDPSGGYNEQFF	TGCAGCGTTGAAGATCCTAGCGGGGGATACAATGAGCAGTTCTTC
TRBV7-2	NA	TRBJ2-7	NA	CASSLVGQNFEQDF	TGTGCCAGCAGCTTAGTGGGACAAAACTTTGAGCAGGACTTC
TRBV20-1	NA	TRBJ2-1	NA	CSATDNEQFF	TGCAGTGCCACGGACAATGAGCAGTTCTTC
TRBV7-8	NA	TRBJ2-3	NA	CASSSRGASTDTQYF	TGTGCCAGCAGCTCTAGAGGGGCTAGCACAGATACGCAGTATTTT
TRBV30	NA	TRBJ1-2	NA	CAWSVEYGYTF	TGTGCCTGGAGTGTAGAGTATGGCTACACCTTC
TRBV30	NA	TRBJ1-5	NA	CAWRGGDNQPQHF	TGTGCCTGGCGAGGGGGTGACAATCAGCCCCAGCATTTT
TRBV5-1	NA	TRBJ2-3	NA	CASSLGDLTDTQYF	TGCGCCAGCAGCTTGGGGGACCTTACAGATACGCAGTATTTT
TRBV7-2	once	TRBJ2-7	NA	CASSRRQADYEQYF	TGTGCCAGCAGCAGAAGACAGGCAGACTACGAGCAGTACTTC
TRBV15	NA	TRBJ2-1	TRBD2	CATSRGPGGSYNEQFF	TGTGCCACCAGCAGAGGACCGGGGGGGTCCTACAATGAGCAGTTCTTC
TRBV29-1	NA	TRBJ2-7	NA	CSVRNPGTANEQYF	TGCAGCGTTCGTAACCCCGGGACCGCTAACGAGCAGTACTTC
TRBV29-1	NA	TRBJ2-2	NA	CSARHTGELFF	TGCAGCGCACGACACACCGGGGAGCTGTTTTTT
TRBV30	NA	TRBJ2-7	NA	CAWRSGASYEQYF	TGTGCCTGGAGGTCAGGGGCCTCCTACGAGCAGTACTTC
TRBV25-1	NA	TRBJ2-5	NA	CASRETGAETQYF	TGTGCCAGCAGGGAGACGGGTGCAGAGACCCAGTACTTC
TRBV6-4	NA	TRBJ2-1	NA	CASSRTDYNEQFF	TGTGCCTCGTCCCGGACAGACTACAATGAGCAGTTCTTC
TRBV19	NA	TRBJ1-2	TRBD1	CASSIDPGQSYGYTF	TGTGCCAGTAGTATCGACCCGGGACAGTCCTATGGCTACACCTTC
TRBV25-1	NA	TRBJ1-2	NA	CASSLTGVNYGYTF	TGTGCCAGCAGCCTCACGGGGGTGAATTATGGCTACACCTTC
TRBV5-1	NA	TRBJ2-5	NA	CASSLGQGETQYF	TGCGCCAGCAGCTTGGGCCAGGGAGAGACCCAGTACTTC
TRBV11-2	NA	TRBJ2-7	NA	CASTLDQAEQYF	TGTGCCAGCACGCTAGACCAGGCCGAGCAGTACTTC
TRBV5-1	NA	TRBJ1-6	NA	CAVRTGDNSPLHF	TGCGCCGTCAGGACCGGTGATAATTCACCCCTCCACTTT
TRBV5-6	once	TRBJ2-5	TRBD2	CASRPTKRGQETQYF	TGTGCCAGCAGGCCGACTAAGCGGGGGCAAGAGACCCAGTACTTC
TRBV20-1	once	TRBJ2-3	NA	CSAVNGDTQYF	TGCAGTGCTGTAAACGGGGATACGCAGTATTTT